The entry that follows covers one TCR beta chain sequence. These data are taken from a study of CD8 T cells in Susac syndrome. It was with random hexamers that about 0.45 to 1 ug RNA was reverse transcribed. TCR beta CDR3 was amplified by immunoSEQ covering 54 Vbeta and 13 Jbeta. TCRdb analysed the immunoSEQ multiplex PCR reads with MiXCR anew, one entry per CDR3 protein. The sample contains around 200,000 distinct CDR3 sequences, 80% to 95% of which appear only once. V was pared by 1 base and J by 8 bases, with 18 bases between. Per the germline V gene, CDR1 is MGHRA and CDR2 is YSYEKL. The CDR3 totals 16 residues. Purification of the CD8+ and CD4+ T cells relied on negative isolation, and TEMRA cells underwent FACS enrichment.

The TCR sequence derives from a human donor with multiple sclerosis. Sequencing was done on a sample of CD8+ T cells from PBMCs. The V call is TRBV4-1, the J call TRBJ2-4, with D possibly matching TRBD1 (8 bases). The CDR3 loop is CASSQANTGGEYIQYF. The CDR3 bases are TGCGCCAGCAGCCAAGCGAACACAGGGGGGGAATACATTCAGTACTTC.